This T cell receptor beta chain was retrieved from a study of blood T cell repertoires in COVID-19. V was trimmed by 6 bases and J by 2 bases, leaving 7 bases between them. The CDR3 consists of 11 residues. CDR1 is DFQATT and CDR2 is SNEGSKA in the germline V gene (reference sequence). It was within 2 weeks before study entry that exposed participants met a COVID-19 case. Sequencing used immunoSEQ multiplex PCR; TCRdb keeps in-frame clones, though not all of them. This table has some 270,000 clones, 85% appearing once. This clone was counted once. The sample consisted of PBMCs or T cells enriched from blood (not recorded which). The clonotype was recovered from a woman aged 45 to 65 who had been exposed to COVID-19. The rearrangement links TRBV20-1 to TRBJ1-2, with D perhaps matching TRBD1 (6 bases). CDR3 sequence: CSAGTNYGYTF. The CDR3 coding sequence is TGCAGTGCAGGGACAAACTATGGCTACACCTTC.